This TCR beta chain was documented in a study of patients and donors after allogeneic stem cell transplantation. In TCRdb, the RT-PCR reads were re-called with MiXCR into one record per CDR3 protein. The repertoire has 900,000 to 1,000,000 distinct CDR3 sequences, roughly 18% of them found once; the top ten carry roughly 6.4%. The TCR originated in a human donor who was either an allogeneic HSCT recipient or a stem cell or donor lymphocyte infusion donor (not recorded which). It is not recorded whose cells these are; they may come from a transplant donor. Sequences were obtained from blood, either unsorted or a sorted T cell fraction (not recorded which).

The CDR3 is CASSPVAGGSYEQYF. The CDR3 nucleotides read TGTGCCAGCAGCCCCGTGGCGGGAGGATCTTACGAGCAGTACTTC. V gene TRBV12-3 or TRBV12-4 combines with J gene TRBJ2-7, with 8 bases fitting TRBD2. This CDR3 spans 15 amino acids. V lost 6 bases to trimming and J lost 4 bases; unmatched junction nucleotides: 11.